This entry lists 6 T cell receptor beta chains sequenced from one sample in a study of blood T cell repertoires in COVID-19. Only in-frame clones appear in the TCRdb table, and some are missing; sequencing was by immunoSEQ multiplex PCR. The sample contains hundreds of thousands of clones, approximately 92% of which appear only once. The sequencing input was PBMCs or T cells enriched from blood (not recorded which). The source is a woman younger than 35 who had recovered from COVID-19.

The chain is built from TRBV29-1 and TRBJ2-3; TRBD2 matches 7 bases. Germline V gene data show CDR1 as SQVTM and CDR2 as ANQGSEA. The ends lost 4 bases at V and 1 base at J; junction bases unmatched: 8. The CDR3 spans 15 residues. This CDR3 is CSVAPNSGGTDTQYF. The CDR3 DNA sequence: TGCAGCGTTGCCCCAAACAGCGGGGGCACAGATACGCAGTATTTT.

The CDR3 protein is CASSQGHYEQYF. DNA of the CDR3: TGCGCCAGCAGTCAGGGCCACTACGAGCAGTACTTC. This chain uses TRBV10-2 with TRBJ2-7, with D perhaps matching TRBD1 (5 bases). This CDR3 region has 12 residues. V lost 5 bases to trimming and J lost 3 bases, with 8 bases between them. CDR1 WSHSY and CDR2 SAAADI come from the germline V gene.

The chain has TRBV6-5 and TRBJ1-3; D is perhaps TRBD1 (5 bases). The CDR3 is 15 amino acids. V was clipped by 5 bases and J by 0 bases, with 11 bases between them. Germline-derived CDR1 and CDR2 are MNHEY and SVGAGI. The CDR3 nucleotides read TGTGCCAGCAGTATGGGGCAGAACTCTGGAAACACCATATATTTT. Its translation: CASSMGQNSGNTIYF.

This clone was found a few times. The chain recombines TRBV5-1 with TRBJ2-7, with D unresolved. The CDR3 contains 12 residues. Germline V gene data show CDR1 as SGHRS and CDR2 as YFSETQ. Trimming removed 0 bases from V and 4 bases from J, with 5 bases in between. CDR3 coding DNA: TGCGCCAGCAGCTTGGACGGTTACGAGCAGTACTTC. Amino acids: CASSLDGYEQYF. The whole variable domain, filled in from reference TRBV5-1 and TRBJ2-7, reads KAGVTQTPRYLIKTRGQQVTLSCSPISGHRSVSWYQQTPGQGLQFLFEYFSETQRNKGNFPGRFSGRQFSNSRSEMNVSTLELGDSALYLCASSLDGYEQYFGPGTRLTVT.

The chain recombines TRBV28 with TRBJ2-3, with 9 bases aligning to TRBD2. The CDR3 is 15 amino acids. Germline V gene lookup returns CDR1 MDHEN and CDR2 SYDVKM. J gave up 6 bases and V 4 bases, and 8 bases lay outside the gene matches. For the CDR3, the DNA is TGTGCCAGCAGTTCACTGGGCGGGGGGGCCGATACGCAGTATTTT. This gives the protein CASSSLGGGADTQYF.

On this clone: A read error may produce the germline difference seen at one junction end. The gene calls are TRBV3-1 (or the pseudogene TRBV3-2) and TRBJ2-7, with a tentative D call TRBD2 (5 bases). CDR3 length: 12 amino acids. Germline V gene data show CDR1 as LGHDT and CDR2 as YNNKEL (reference sequence). The CDR3 sequence: CASSQVKGRSGF. The DNA of the CDR3 is TGTGCCAGCAGCCAAGTAAAAGGGCGCAGCGGCTTC.